This entry lists 9 T cell receptor beta chains sequenced from one sample in a study of cytotoxic CD8 clonotypes in ibrutinib-treated CLL. Sequenced by immunoSEQ multiplex PCR; TCRdb stores in-frame clones only, minus some. The top ten clones hold about 4.9% of a sample with about 160,000 clones, approximately 80% of them seen once. The starting material was PBMCs, obtained after 24 months of ibrutinib treatment. These receptors were taken from a human donor with chronic lymphocytic leukemia.

The V and J genes are TRBV5-6 and TRBJ2-1, with 7 bases matching TRBD1. The CDR3 consists of 16 residues. V was pared by 4 bases and J by 5 bases, with 12 bases of the junction left unmatched. CDR1 and CDR2 from the germline V gene are SGHDT and YYEEEE. The chain's CDR3 is CASSQGQNPINNEQFF. The CDR3 coding sequence is TGTGCCAGCAGCCAGGGACAGAACCCGATTAACAATGAGCAGTTCTTC.

The chain employs TRBV7-3 and TRBJ1-6; D uncertain. Germline V gives CDR1 SGHTA, CDR2 FQGTGA. This CDR3 is 15 amino acids long. V was cut by 3 bases and J by 7 bases, with 13 bases left in between. CDR3 sequence: CASSFEPGGNSPLHF. The CDR3 DNA reads TGTGCCAGCAGCTTCGAGCCCGGCGGGAATTCACCCCTCCACTTT.

This clone was detected many times. This chain links TRBV4-2 with TRBJ2-3, with TRBD2 identical over 7 bases. The CDR3 is made up of 12 amino acids. CDR1 and CDR2 (germline): LGHNA, YNFKEQ. The J segment lost 11 bases and the V segment lost 11 bases, leaving 13 bases of the junction unmatched. CDR3 protein: CAAGDRGRGQYF. As DNA, the CDR3 is TGTGCCGCGGGGGACCGCGGGCGAGGGCAGTATTTT.

This clone showed up many times. This chain joins TRBV30 and TRBJ1-5; a weak D match, TRBD1 (5 bases). The CDR3 has 13 residues. From germline, CDR1 is GTSNPN and CDR2 SVGIG (reference sequence). Between the trimmed V and J ends, which lost 2 bases and 3 bases, there was a span of 8 bases. The CDR3 sequence: CAWSLGANQPQHF. As DNA, the CDR3 is TGTGCCTGGAGTTTAGGGGCCAATCAGCCCCAGCATTTT.

This sequence joins TRBV4-2 and TRBJ2-1; D remains ambiguous. V was clipped by 1 base and J by 4 bases, with 14 bases between them. Germline V gives CDR1 LGHNA, CDR2 YNFKEQ. CDR3 length equals 16 residues. As DNA, the CDR3 is TGTGCCAGCAGCCAAGGAGGTCCCTACCCTTACAATGAGCAGTTCTTC. The encoded protein is CASSQGGPYPYNEQFF.

The CDR3, as DNA: TGCGCCAGCAGTGAGGGAAGCGGGGGGCCATACAATGAGCAGTTCTTC. It yields the protein CASSEGSGGPYNEQFF. V gene TRBV10-2 combines with J gene TRBJ2-1; 9 bases align to TRBD2. V lost 2 bases to trimming and J lost 4 bases; unmatched junction nucleotides: 6. This CDR3 has 16 amino acids. Germline CDR1 and CDR2: WSHSY and SAAADI.

V and J are TRBV6-1 and TRBJ2-5, with TRBD1 matching over 9 bases. CDR1 MNHNS and CDR2 SASEGT come from the germline V gene. Germline trimming cut 3 bases from V and 3 bases from J; bases unmatched to any gene: 5. CDR3 size: 15 residues. Written as DNA, the CDR3 is TGTGCCAGCAGTGAGAGGGACAGGGTAAAAGAGACCCAGTACTTC. This gives the protein CASSERDRVKETQYF.

The chain combines TRBV15 with TRBJ1-2, with D hard to call. Trimming took 0 bases from V and 2 from J, leaving 10 bases between them. CDR1 is LNHNV, CDR2 YYDKDF, per germline (reference sequence). The CDR3 contains 15 residues. The CDR3 region has the DNA TGTGCCACCAGCAGAGACCAGGATCTGAACTATGGCTACACCTTC. This encodes CATSRDQDLNYGYTF.

This chain joins TRBV28 and TRBJ2-7; D gene unclear. The CDR3 is 14 amino acids. CDR1 and CDR2 from the germline V gene are MDHEN and SYDVKM. With 7 bases removed from V and 2 bases from J, the gap between germline ends came to 15 bases. The CDR3 is CASNPRTETYEQYF. The CDR3, as DNA: TGTGCCAGCAACCCGAGGACGGAGACCTACGAGCAGTACTTC. Supplemented by reference TRBV28 and TRBJ2-7, the full variable domain reads DVKVTQSSRYLVKRTGEKVFLECVQDMDHENMFWYRQDPGLGLRLIYFSYDVKMKEKGDIPEGYSVSREKKERFSLILESASTNQTSMYLCASNPRTETYEQYFGPGTRLTVT.